This T cell receptor (beta chain) was sequenced for a study of blood T cell repertoires in COVID-19. On the study more broadly: Acute and convalescent COVID-19 specimens originated in the United States, Italy and Spain. The analysed material was cDNA or gDNA that came from T cells, B-cell-depleted T cells, or PBMCs.

The authors' processing: Amplifying reference gene primers gave estimates of nucleated cell counts. Libraries were prepared by immunoSEQ multiplex PCR; TCRdb keeps only in-frame clonotypes and omits some of them. The D gene and trimming were derived from the DNA, and the V and J assignments and clone size from that table. This repertoire shows under 300,000 clones, approximately 90% found once; its top ten account for 2% to 2.5%. The V and J ends lost 6 bases and 0 bases, in that order; junction bases with no gene match: 7. The CDR3 runs 15 residues. CDR1 SQVTM and CDR2 ANQGSEA come from the germline V gene.

The V call is TRBV29-1, the J call TRBJ1-2, with 10 bases identical to TRBD1. The source material was peripheral blood. The TCR comes from a woman in her thirties or forties who had recovered from COVID-19. The CDR3 loop reads CSVDRGRGSNYGYTF. For the CDR3, the DNA is TGCAGCGTCGACAGGGGGCGCGGATCTAACTATGGCTACACCTTC.